What follows are 31 T cell receptor beta chains derived from one specimen sequenced in a study of blood T cell repertoires in COVID-19. Clones were read by immunoSEQ multiplex PCR, and TCRdb kept only the in-frame ones, dropping some. This repertoire shows about 87,000 clones, 70% to 85% found once; its top ten account for 2.5% to 3.5%. Sequenced: peripheral blood. The receptors here all came from a woman older than 75 with COVID-19, enrolled during active disease.

This chain joins TRBV19 and TRBJ2-7, with D possibly TRBD1 on 6 matching bases. From germline, CDR1 is LNHDA and CDR2 SQIVND (reference sequence). The length of the CDR3 is 12 residues. Trimming stripped 3 bases from V and 9 bases from J, with 12 bases between. This CDR3 is CASSMTGRGQYF. CDR3 coding DNA: TGTGCCAGTAGTATGACAGGTCGGGGGCAGTACTTC.

V and J are TRBV27 and TRBJ1-6; 7 nucleotides align to TRBD1. After removal of 3 bases from V and 9 bases from J, the junction contained 11 bases not matched to a gene. The CDR3 spans 16 residues. The germline V gene encodes CDR1 MNHEY and CDR2 SMNVEV (reference sequence). The CDR3 nucleotides read TGTGCCAGCAGTTTGGGTCGGACAGGTTCCACTTCACCCCTCCACTTT. Protein product: CASSLGRTGSTSPLHF.

About this clone: Relative to the germline gene, one junction end is altered; a read error may explain this. V is TRBV7-7 and J is TRBJ2-2, with a tentative D call TRBD1 (5 bases). The CDR3 is made up of 14 amino acids. Germline V gives CDR1 SSHAT, CDR2 FNYEAQ (reference sequence). The CDR3 region is CASSLVSGTGELFF. The CDR3 coding sequence is TGTGCTAGCAGCTTAGTATCAGGGACCGGGGAGCTGTTTTTT.

J is TRBJ2-7 and V is TRBV5-1, with 12 bases lining up with TRBD2. The CDR3 is 17 amino acids. Looked up from germline, CDR1 is SGHRS and CDR2 is YFSETQ. V trimming: 4 bases; J trimming: 1 base; junction bases outside the gene matches: 9. This CDR3 is CASSRLAGDGYSYEQYF. The CDR3 DNA follows: TGCGCCAGCAGCAGACTAGCGGGAGATGGGTATTCCTACGAGCAGTACTTC. Combining the CDR3 with reference TRBV5-1 and TRBJ2-7 gives the whole variable domain KAGVTQTPRYLIKTRGQQVTLSCSPISGHRSVSWYQQTPGQGLQFLFEYFSETQRNKGNFPGRFSGRQFSNSRSEMNVSTLELGDSALYLCASSRLAGDGYSYEQYFGPGTRLTVT.

This chain joins TRBV29-1 and TRBJ1-1; D possibly corresponds to TRBD1 (6 bases). This CDR3 comprises 13 residues. Germline CDR1 SQVTM, CDR2 ANQGSEA. Between the trimmed V and J ends, which lost 6 bases and 5 bases, there was a span of 16 bases. In DNA, the CDR3 is TGCAGCGTCCTAGACAGGCGGCGGACTGAAGCTTTCTTT. Protein product: CSVLDRRRTEAFF.

The CDR3 here is CASSEIPTGELFF. The DNA for the CDR3 is TGCGCCAGCAGTGAAATTCCTACCGGGGAGCTGTTTTTT. V is TRBV10-2 and J is TRBJ2-2; unclear D gene. The CDR3 runs to 13 residues. Germline V gene data show CDR1 as WSHSY and CDR2 as SAAADI. The V end was cut by 3 bases, the J end by 5 bases, with 7 bases between.

This clone was recorded a few times. The chain couples TRBV5-1 to TRBJ1-2; D call uncertain. The germline gives CDR1 SGHRS, CDR2 YFSETQ. V lost 7 bases and J lost 2, with 15 bases in between. The CDR3 totals 14 residues. The CDR3 spells CASRETTPNYGYTF. The CDR3 bases are TGCGCCAGCCGTGAGACAACTCCCAACTATGGCTACACCTTC.

The chain combines TRBV5-1 with TRBJ2-2, with 8 bases lining up with TRBD2. Germline trimming cut 4 bases from V and 4 bases from J; bases unmatched to any gene: 12. CDR3 length: 17 amino acids. Germline CDR1 reads SGHRS; CDR2 reads YFSETQ. Here the CDR3 reads CASSNPPGAGVTGELFF. The CDR3 DNA is TGCGCCAGCAGCAACCCCCCTGGAGCGGGAGTCACCGGGGAGCTGTTTTTT. Supplemented by reference TRBV5-1 and TRBJ2-2, the full variable domain reads KAGVTQTPRYLIKTRGQQVTLSCSPISGHRSVSWYQQTPGQGLQFLFEYFSETQRNKGNFPGRFSGRQFSNSRSEMNVSTLELGDSALYLCASSNPPGAGVTGELFFGEGSRLTVL.

The chain uses TRBV24-1 and TRBJ2-1; maybe TRBD2 (5 bases). Trimming removed 5 bases at V and 0 bases at J, with 16 bases between. The CDR3 is 17 residues long. Germline CDR1 and CDR2: KGHDR and SFDVKD. CDR3 sequence (DNA): TGTGCCACCAGTGCCGCCGGGAAGCGAAACTCCTACAATGAGCAGTTCTTC. It is translated as CATSAAGKRNSYNEQFF.

There are a few counts of this clone. The chain links TRBV23-1 to TRBJ2-5; a possible D gene is TRBD2 (5 bases). TRBV23-1 is assigned to the ORF class and has an uncertain function. Trimming cost V 3 bases and J 5 bases, with 16 bases left between them. This CDR3 region has 15 residues. The CDR3 region has the DNA TGCGCCAGCAGTCATGTGGGAGAGGGAACGGAGACCCAGTACTTC. Amino acid sequence: CASSHVGEGTETQYF.

V is TRBV9 and J is TRBJ1-4; a weak D match, TRBD1 (6 bases). The CDR3 is 14 amino acids. V lost 0 bases and J 3 bases, leaving 6 bases between the germline ends. The V gene's germline CDR1 is SGDLS and CDR2 YYNGEE. The CDR3 spells CASSVEGANEKLFF. CDR3 coding DNA: TGTGCCAGCAGCGTAGAGGGGGCTAATGAAAAACTGTTTTTT.

The rearrangement joins TRBV4-3 to TRBJ2-1, with 11 positions matching TRBD2. Trimming at V came to 1 base and at J to 2 bases, leaving 4 bases not matched to a gene. CDR3 length: 17 residues. Germline CDR1 and CDR2: LGHNA and YSLEER. The CDR3: CASSQGASGGTYNEQFF. The DNA for the CDR3 is TGCGCCAGCAGCCAAGGCGCTAGCGGGGGGACCTACAATGAGCAGTTCTTC.

The chain couples TRBV9 to TRBJ1-2; 7 bases agree with TRBD1. This CDR3 spans 18 amino acids. From germline, CDR1 is SGDLS and CDR2 YYNGEE. V gave up 1 base and J gave up 3 bases; unmatched junction bases: 15. Here the CDR3 reads CASSVLPRGPGQHYGYTF. As DNA, the CDR3 is TGTGCCAGCAGCGTACTCCCACGGGGCCCGGGACAGCACTATGGCTACACCTTC.

The rearrangement uses TRBV19 and TRBJ2-7; possible D gene TRBD1, 6 bases. The length of the CDR3 is 13 residues. Germline-derived CDR1 and CDR2 are LNHDA and SQIVND (reference sequence). The germline V and J ends were trimmed by 3 bases and 7 bases, with 13 bases remaining between them. The CDR3 here is CASSIQDSAEQYF. CDR3 in DNA: TGTGCCAGTAGTATTCAGGACAGCGCAGAGCAGTACTTC.

The V gene is TRBV10-3, the J gene TRBJ2-1, with 11 positions matching TRBD2. The CDR3 consists of 15 residues. Per germline, CDR1 ENHRY and CDR2 SYGVKD. With V trimmed by 6 bases and J by 9 bases, 10 bases remained unmatched. CDR3 DNA: TGTGCCATCAGGCCTATAGCGGGGGGGCCCAGTGAGCAGTTCTTC. This codes for CAIRPIAGGPSEQFF.

This rearrangement joins TRBV18 to TRBJ2-1; D gene ambiguous. CDR1 and CDR2 from the germline V gene are KGHSH and LQKENI. CDR3 length equals 11 residues. Trimming pared 3 bases from V and 9 bases from J, leaving 6 bases between. CDR3 in amino acids: CASSPTGEQFF. The CDR3, as DNA: TGTGCCAGCTCACCCACGGGTGAGCAGTTCTTC. Full variable domain (missing parts from reference TRBV18 and TRBJ2-1): NAGVMQNPRHLVRRRGQEARLRCSPMKGHSHVYWYRQLPEEGLKFMVYLQKENIIDESGMPKERFSAEFPKEGPSILRIQQVVRGDSAAYFCASSPTGEQFFGPGTRLTVL.

The gene calls are TRBV27 and TRBJ1-2; possible D gene TRBD1, 5 bases. This CDR3 contains 14 residues. The ends were cut back, 4 bases at V and 2 bases at J, with 11 bases in the middle. The germline gives CDR1 MNHEY, CDR2 SMNVEV (reference sequence). The CDR3 coding sequence is TGTGCCAGCAGTTACGGGCAGGGCAACTATGGCTACACCTTC. It encodes CASSYGQGNYGYTF.

The J gene is TRBJ1-2, the V gene TRBV3-1 (or the pseudogene TRBV3-2); weak D call: TRBD1 (5 bases). The ends were cut back, 4 bases at V and 3 bases at J, with 15 bases in the middle. The CDR3 loop spans 15 amino acids. Per germline, CDR1 LGHDT and CDR2 YNNKEL (reference sequence). DNA of the CDR3: TGTGCCAGCAGCCTAACTGACAGTTCTTACTATGGCTACACCTTC. Translation gives CASSLTDSSYYGYTF.

This chain joins TRBV5-1 and TRBJ2-7; 11 bases fit TRBD2. The CDR3 consists of 15 residues. V shed 1 base and J 3 bases; nucleotides not matched to a gene: 3. In germline, CDR1 is SGHRS, CDR2 YFSETQ. CDR3 DNA: TGCGCCAGCAGCTTGCAGGGACTAGCGGTCTACGAGCAGTACTTC. Protein product: CASSLQGLAVYEQYF.

This rearrangement joins TRBV7-2 to TRBJ2-5, with TRBD2 matching over 8 bases. CDR3 length: 14 amino acids. Germline V gene data show CDR1 as SGHTA and CDR2 as FQGNSA. The V segment lost 8 bases and the J segment 8 bases; nucleotides outside the gene matches: 13. CDR3 sequence: CASVKGLGQITQYF. The CDR3 nucleotides are TGTGCCAGCGTGAAGGGACTAGGCCAAATCACCCAGTACTTC.

This clone has a single count. This sequence joins TRBV6-2 or TRBV6-3 and TRBJ1-5, with TRBD1 as a possible D gene (6 bases). Per germline, CDR1 MNHEY and CDR2 SVGEGT. The CDR3 loop spans 16 amino acids. V was pared by 0 bases and J by 2 bases, with 11 bases between. The chain's CDR3 is CASSYSGGRGNQPQHF. In nucleotides, the CDR3 is TGTGCCAGCAGTTACTCGGGGGGGCGCGGCAATCAGCCCCAGCATTTT.

The chain carries TRBV10-3 and TRBJ2-1; D might be TRBD2 (7 bases). The CDR3 extends over 14 amino acids. Trimming removed 11 bases at V and 8 bases at J, with 22 bases between. Germline V gives CDR1 ENHRY, CDR2 SYGVKD. The CDR3 nucleotides read TGTGCCGCAGCTCAGGGGAGGGACATGGATGAGCAGTTCTTC. It specifies CAAAQGRDMDEQFF.

This chain connects TRBV2 to TRBJ1-2, with 8 bases lining up with TRBD1. Germline CDR1 SNHLY, CDR2 FYNNEI. CDR3 size: 14 residues. V shed 5 bases and J 8 bases; nucleotides not matched to a gene: 10. CDR3 nucleotides: TGTGCCAGCAGTCCCGGAAGGGGGACAGGAGGCTACACCTTC. It translates to CASSPGRGTGGYTF.

The chain combines TRBV4-1 with TRBJ1-5, with D tentatively TRBD1 (5 bases). Trimming took 0 bases from V and 1 from J, leaving 10 bases between them. The CDR3 sequence is 16 residues long. Germline V gene sequence: CDR1 MGHRA, CDR2 YSYEKL. CDR3 sequence reads: CASSQDVGGSNQPQHF. CDR3 in DNA: TGCGCCAGCAGCCAAGATGTGGGGGGGAGCAATCAGCCCCAGCATTTT.

The chain couples TRBV10-1 to TRBJ1-3; 8 bases are shared with TRBD1. CDR3 size: 15 residues. Per germline, CDR1 WNHNN and CDR2 SYGVQD (reference sequence). The trim removed 4 bases at V and 2 bases at J, leaving 4 bases unmatched. CDR3 coding DNA: TGCGCCAGCAGTGGTTCAGGGGGCACTGGAAACACCATATATTTT. Its translation: CASSGSGGTGNTIYF.

CDR3 amino acids: CASSPGTAQETQYF. The DNA for the CDR3 is TGTGCCAGCTCACCTGGGACAGCTCAAGAGACCCAGTACTTC. The chain combines TRBV18 with TRBJ2-5; 7 positions agree with TRBD1. The CDR3 has 14 amino acids. CDR1 is KGHSH and CDR2 is LQKENI in the germline V gene. Unmatched junction bases numbered 3, after V lost 3 bases and J lost 2 bases.

V is TRBV7-8 and J is TRBJ1-1; D is ambiguous. Per the germline V gene, CDR1 is SGHVS and CDR2 is FQNEAQ. The CDR3 totals 14 residues. V dropped 2 bases and J dropped 0 bases, with 7 bases sitting between them. The CDR3 region is CASSLRSMNTEAFF. CDR3 DNA: TGTGCCAGCAGCTTAAGGAGCATGAACACTGAAGCTTTCTTT. Complete variable domain (other parts from reference TRBV7-8 and TRBJ1-1): GAGVSQSPRYKVAKRGQDVALRCDPISGHVSLFWYQQALGQGPEFLTYFQNEAQLDKSGLPSDRFFAERPEGSVSTLKIQRTQQEDSAVYLCASSLRSMNTEAFFGQGTRLTVV.

This chain links TRBV19 with TRBJ1-5, with 10 bases that match TRBD1. The CDR3 sequence is 15 residues long. Germline V gene sequence: CDR1 LNHDA, CDR2 SQIVND (reference sequence). Trimming cost V 6 bases and J 2 bases; bases outside gene matches: 4. CDR3 sequence (DNA): TGTGCCAGTAGGGGACAGGGGATTGGCAATCAGCCCCAGCATTTT. Its protein product is CASRGQGIGNQPQHF.

V is TRBV12-3 or TRBV12-4 and J is TRBJ2-1, with no clear D. The CDR3 length is 11 residues. With 6 bases removed from V and 8 bases from J, the gap between germline ends came to 8 bases. The DNA of the CDR3 is TGTGCCAGCAGCCTACTACATGAGCAGTTCTTC. Translation: CASSLLHEQFF.

This sequence joins TRBV7-2 and TRBJ2-3, with 9 bases fitting TRBD1. Germline CDR1 and CDR2: SGHTA and FQGNSA. The CDR3 is 16 amino acids. V trimming: 1 base; J trimming: 2 bases; junction bases outside the gene matches: 4. The DNA of the CDR3 is TGTGCCAGCAGCTTAGTGGGGACAGGGATCACAGATACGCAGTATTTT. This sequence encodes CASSLVGTGITDTQYF.

The chain uses TRBV18 and TRBJ1-2; 8 bases fit TRBD1. The CDR3 sequence is 16 residues long. The germline gives CDR1 KGHSH, CDR2 LQKENI. J lost 4 bases, V lost 1 base, and 8 bases had no gene match. The DNA for the CDR3 is TGTGCCAGCTCACCACGGGAAACAGGGGGAGGCTATGGCTACACCTTC. Its protein is CASSPRETGGGYGYTF. Looking up the rest from reference TRBV18 and TRBJ1-2 gives the full variable domain: NAGVMQNPRHLVRRRGQEARLRCSPMKGHSHVYWYRQLPEEGLKFMVYLQKENIIDESGMPKERFSAEFPKEGPSILRIQQVVRGDSAAYFCASSPRETGGGYGYTFGSGTRLTVV.